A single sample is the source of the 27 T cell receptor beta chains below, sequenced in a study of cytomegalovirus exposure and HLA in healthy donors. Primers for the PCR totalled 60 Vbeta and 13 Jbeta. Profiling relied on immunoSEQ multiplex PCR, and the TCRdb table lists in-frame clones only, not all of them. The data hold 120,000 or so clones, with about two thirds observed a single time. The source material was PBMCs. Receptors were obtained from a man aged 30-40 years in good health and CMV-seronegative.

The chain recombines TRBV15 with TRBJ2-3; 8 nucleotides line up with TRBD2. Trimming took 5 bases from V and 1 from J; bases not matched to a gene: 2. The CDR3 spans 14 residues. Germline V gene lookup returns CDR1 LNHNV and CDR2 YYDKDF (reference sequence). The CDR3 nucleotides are TGTGCCACCAGCCTTAGCGGGGGCACAGATACGCAGTATTTT. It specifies CATSLSGGTDTQYF.

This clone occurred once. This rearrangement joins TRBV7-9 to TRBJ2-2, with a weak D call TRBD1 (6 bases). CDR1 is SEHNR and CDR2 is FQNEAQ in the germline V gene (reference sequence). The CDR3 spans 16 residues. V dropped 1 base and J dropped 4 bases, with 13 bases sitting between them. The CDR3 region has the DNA TGTGCCAGCAGCTTAGTAAGGCAGGGGCCCACCGGGGAGCTGTTTTTT. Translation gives CASSLVRQGPTGELFF.

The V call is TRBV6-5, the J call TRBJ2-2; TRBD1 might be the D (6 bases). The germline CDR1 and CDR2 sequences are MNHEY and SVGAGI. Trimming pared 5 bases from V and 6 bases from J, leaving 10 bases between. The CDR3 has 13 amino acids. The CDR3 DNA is TGTGCCAGCAGTCTACAGGGCCCCGGGGAGCTGTTTTTT. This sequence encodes CASSLQGPGELFF.

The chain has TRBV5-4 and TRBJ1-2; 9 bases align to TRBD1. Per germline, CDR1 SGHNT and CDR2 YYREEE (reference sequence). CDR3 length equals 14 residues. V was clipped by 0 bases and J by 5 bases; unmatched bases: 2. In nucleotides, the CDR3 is TGTGCCAGCAGCTTGGCCGGGACAGGGTATGGCTACACCTTC. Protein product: CASSLAGTGYGYTF.

The CDR3 is CASMESNQPQHF. CDR3 sequence (DNA): TGTGCCAGCATGGAGAGCAATCAGCCCCAGCATTTT. The J gene is TRBJ1-5, the V gene TRBV6-6, with D hard to call. From germline, CDR1 is MNHNY and CDR2 SVGAGI (reference sequence). The germline V and J ends were trimmed by 7 bases and 1 base, with 5 bases remaining between them. The CDR3 has 12 amino acids.

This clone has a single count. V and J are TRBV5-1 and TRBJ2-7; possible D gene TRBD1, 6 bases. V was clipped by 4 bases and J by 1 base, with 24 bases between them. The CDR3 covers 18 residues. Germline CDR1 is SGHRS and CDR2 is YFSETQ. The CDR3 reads CASSPGNVGATASYEQYF. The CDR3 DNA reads TGCGCCAGCAGCCCAGGGAACGTGGGGGCTACAGCATCCTACGAGCAGTACTTC.

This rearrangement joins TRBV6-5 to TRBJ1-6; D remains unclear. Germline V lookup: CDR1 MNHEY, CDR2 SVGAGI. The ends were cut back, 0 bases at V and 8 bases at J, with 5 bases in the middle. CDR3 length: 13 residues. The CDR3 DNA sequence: TGTGCCAGCAGTTACTCCGGGGATTCACCCCTCCACTTT. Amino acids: CASSYSGDSPLHF.

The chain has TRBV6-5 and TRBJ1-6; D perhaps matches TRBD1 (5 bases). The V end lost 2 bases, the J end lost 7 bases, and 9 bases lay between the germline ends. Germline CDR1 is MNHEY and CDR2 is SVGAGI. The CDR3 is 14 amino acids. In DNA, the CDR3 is TGTGCCAGCAGTTACCAGGGTAGCAATTCACCCCTCCACTTT. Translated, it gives CASSYQGSNSPLHF.

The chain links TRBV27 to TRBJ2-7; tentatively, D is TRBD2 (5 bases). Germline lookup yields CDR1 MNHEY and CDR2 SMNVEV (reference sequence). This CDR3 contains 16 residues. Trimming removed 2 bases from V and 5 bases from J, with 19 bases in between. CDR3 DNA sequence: TGTGCCAGCAGTTTAAGATCTTGGAGAGGGATCCACGAGCAGTACTTC. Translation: CASSLRSWRGIHEQYF.

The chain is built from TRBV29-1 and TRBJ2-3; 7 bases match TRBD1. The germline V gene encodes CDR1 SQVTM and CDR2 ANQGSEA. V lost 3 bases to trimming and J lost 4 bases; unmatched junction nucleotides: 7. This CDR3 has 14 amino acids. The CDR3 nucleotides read TGCAGCGTTGATTCAGGGACAGAATCAGATACGCAGTATTTT. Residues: CSVDSGTESDTQYF.

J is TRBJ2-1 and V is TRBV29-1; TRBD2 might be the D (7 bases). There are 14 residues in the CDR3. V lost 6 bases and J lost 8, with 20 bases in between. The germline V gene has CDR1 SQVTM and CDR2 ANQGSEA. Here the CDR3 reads CSVYGGVGGDEQFF. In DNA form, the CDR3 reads TGCAGCGTCTACGGGGGTGTAGGGGGGGATGAGCAGTTCTTC.

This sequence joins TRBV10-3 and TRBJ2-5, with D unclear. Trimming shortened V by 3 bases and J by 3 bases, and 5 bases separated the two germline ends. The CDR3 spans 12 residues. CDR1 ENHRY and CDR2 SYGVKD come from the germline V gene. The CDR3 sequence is CAISDSEETQYF. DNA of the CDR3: TGTGCCATCAGTGACAGTGAAGAGACCCAGTACTTC.

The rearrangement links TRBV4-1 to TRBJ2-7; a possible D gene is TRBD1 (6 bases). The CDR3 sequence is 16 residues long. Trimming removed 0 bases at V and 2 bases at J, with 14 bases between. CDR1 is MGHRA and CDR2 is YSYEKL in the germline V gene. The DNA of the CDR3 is TGCGCCAGCAGCCAAGAAGCCAGCAGGGGCACCTACGAGCAGTACTTC. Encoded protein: CASSQEASRGTYEQYF.

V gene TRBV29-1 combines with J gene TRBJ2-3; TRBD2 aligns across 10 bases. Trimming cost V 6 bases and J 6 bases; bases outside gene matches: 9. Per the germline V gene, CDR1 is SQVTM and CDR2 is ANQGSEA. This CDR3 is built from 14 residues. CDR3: CSVVLAGVGDTQYF. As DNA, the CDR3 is TGCAGCGTCGTTCTAGCGGGGGTGGGGGATACGCAGTATTTT.

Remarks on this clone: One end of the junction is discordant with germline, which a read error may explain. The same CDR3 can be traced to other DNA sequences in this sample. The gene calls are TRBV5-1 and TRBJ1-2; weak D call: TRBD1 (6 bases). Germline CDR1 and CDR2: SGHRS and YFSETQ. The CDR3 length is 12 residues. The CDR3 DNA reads TGTGCCAGCAGCTTGGACAGCTATGGCTACACCTTC. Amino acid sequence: CASSLDSYGYTF.

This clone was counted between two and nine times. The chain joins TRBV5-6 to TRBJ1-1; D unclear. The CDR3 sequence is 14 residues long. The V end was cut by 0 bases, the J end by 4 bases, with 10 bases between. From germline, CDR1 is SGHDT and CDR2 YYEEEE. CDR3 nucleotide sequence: TGTGCCAGCAGCTTGGTTGCGACAATCACTGAAGCTTTCTTT. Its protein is CASSLVATITEAFF.

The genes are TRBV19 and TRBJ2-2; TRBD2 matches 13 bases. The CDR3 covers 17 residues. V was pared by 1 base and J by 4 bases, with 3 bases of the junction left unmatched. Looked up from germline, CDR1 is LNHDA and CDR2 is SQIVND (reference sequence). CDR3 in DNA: TGTGCCAGTAGTATAGGTCGGACTAGCGGGGGCACCGGGGAGCTGTTTTTT. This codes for CASSIGRTSGGTGELFF.

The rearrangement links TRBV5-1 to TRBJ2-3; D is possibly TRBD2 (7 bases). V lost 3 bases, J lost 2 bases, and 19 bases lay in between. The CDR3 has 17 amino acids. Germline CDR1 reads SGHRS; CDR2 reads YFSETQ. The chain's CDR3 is CASSYRGGAPVTDTQYF. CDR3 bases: TGCGCCAGCAGCTACCGTGGGGGGGCACCTGTCACAGATACGCAGTATTTT. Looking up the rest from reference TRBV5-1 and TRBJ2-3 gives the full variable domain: KAGVTQTPRYLIKTRGQQVTLSCSPISGHRSVSWYQQTPGQGLQFLFEYFSETQRNKGNFPGRFSGRQFSNSRSEMNVSTLELGDSALYLCASSYRGGAPVTDTQYFGPGTRLTVL.

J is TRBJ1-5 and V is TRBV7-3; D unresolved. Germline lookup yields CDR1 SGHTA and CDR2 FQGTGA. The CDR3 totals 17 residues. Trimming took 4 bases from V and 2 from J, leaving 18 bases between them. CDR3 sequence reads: CASSSPLRLKGNQPQHF. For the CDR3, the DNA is TGTGCCAGCAGCTCCCCACTCCGTCTAAAAGGCAATCAGCCCCAGCATTTT.

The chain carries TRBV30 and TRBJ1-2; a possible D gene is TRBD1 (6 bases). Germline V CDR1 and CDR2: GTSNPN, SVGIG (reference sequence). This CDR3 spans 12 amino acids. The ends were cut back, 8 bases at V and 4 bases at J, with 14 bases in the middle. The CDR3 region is CAQREGGYGYTF. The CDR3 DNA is TGTGCCCAAAGGGAGGGGGGCTATGGCTACACCTTC.

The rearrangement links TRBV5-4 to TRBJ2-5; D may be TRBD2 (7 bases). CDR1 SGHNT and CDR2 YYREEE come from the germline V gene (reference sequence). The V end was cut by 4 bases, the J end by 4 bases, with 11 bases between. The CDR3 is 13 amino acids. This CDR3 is CASSPRGGETQYF. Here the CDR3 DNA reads TGTGCCAGCAGCCCGAGGGGGGGAGAGACCCAGTACTTC.

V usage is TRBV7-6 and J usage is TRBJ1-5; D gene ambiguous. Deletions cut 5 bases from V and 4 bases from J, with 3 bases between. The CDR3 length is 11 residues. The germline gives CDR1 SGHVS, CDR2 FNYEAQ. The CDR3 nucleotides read TGTGCCAGCAGCCAAAATCAGCCCCAGCATTTT. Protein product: CASSQNQPQHF.

The CDR3 nucleotides read TGTGCCAGCAGCTTAGTCTGGGGGGGCCCTTCAGATACGCAGTATTTT. Amino acid sequence: CASSLVWGGPSDTQYF. V and J are TRBV11-2 and TRBJ2-3; D is possibly TRBD2 (7 bases). Trimming removed 1 base at V and 4 bases at J, with 15 bases between. Per germline, CDR1 SGHAT and CDR2 FQNNGV. The CDR3 is made up of 16 amino acids.

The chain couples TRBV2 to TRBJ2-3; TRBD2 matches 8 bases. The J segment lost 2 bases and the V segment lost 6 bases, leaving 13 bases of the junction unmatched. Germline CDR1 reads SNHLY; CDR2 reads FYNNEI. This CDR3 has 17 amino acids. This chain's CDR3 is CASSGIVAGGLTDTQYF. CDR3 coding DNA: TGTGCCAGCAGCGGTATAGTGGCGGGGGGACTCACAGATACGCAGTATTTT.

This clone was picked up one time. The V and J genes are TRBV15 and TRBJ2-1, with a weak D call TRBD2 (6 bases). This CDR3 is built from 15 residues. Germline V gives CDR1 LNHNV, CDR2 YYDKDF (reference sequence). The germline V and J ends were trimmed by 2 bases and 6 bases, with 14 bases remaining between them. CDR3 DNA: TGTGCCACCAGCAGACGATGGGGGGAAGGCAATGAGCAGTTCTTC. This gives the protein CATSRRWGEGNEQFF.

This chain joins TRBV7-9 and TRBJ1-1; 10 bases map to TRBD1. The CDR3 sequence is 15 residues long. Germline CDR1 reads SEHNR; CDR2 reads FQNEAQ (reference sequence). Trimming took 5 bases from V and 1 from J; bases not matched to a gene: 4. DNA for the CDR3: TGTGCCAGCAGCATGACAGGGGGCCGGAACACTGAAGCTTTCTTT. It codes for CASSMTGGRNTEAFF.

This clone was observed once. The CDR3 region has the DNA TGTGCCAGCTCACCCCGACAAAGCAATCAGCCCCAGCATTTT. This encodes CASSPRQSNQPQHF. The chain uses TRBV18 and TRBJ1-5, with no clear D. The V end lost 3 bases, the J end lost 1 base, and 7 bases lay between the germline ends. The germline gives CDR1 KGHSH, CDR2 LQKENI. This CDR3 is built from 14 residues.